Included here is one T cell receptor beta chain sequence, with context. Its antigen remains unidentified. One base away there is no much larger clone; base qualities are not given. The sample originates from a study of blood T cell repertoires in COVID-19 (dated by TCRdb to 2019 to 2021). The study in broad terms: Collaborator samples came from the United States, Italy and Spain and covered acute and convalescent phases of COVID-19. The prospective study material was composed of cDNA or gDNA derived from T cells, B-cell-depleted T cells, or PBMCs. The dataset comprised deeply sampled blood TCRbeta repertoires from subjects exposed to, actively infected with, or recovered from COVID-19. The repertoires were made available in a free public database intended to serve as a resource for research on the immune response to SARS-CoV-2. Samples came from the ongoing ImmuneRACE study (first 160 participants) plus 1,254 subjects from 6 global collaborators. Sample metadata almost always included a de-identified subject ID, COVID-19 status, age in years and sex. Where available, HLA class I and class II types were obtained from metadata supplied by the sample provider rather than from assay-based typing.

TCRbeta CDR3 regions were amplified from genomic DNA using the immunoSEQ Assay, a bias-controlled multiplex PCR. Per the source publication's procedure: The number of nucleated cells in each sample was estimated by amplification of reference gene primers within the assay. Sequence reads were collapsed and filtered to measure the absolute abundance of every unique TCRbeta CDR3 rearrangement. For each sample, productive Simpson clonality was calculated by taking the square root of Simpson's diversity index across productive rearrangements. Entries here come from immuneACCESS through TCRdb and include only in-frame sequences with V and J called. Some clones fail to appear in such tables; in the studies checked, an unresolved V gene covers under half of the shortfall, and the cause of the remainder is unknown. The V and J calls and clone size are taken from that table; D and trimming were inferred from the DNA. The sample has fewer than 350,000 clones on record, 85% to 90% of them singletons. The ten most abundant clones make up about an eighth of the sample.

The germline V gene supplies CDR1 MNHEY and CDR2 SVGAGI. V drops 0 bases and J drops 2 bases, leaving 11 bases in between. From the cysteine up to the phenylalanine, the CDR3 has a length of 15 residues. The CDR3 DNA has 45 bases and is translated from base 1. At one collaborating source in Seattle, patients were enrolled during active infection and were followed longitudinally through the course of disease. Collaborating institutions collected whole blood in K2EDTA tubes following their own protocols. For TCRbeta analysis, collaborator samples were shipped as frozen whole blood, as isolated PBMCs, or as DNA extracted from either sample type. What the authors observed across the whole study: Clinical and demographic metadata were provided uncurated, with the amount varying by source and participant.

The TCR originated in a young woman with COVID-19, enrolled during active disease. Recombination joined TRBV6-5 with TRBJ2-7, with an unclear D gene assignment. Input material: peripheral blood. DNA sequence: TGTGCCAGCAGTTACTCGAAGCGCAGCGCCTACGAGCAGTACTTC. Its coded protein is CASSYSKRSAYEQYF.